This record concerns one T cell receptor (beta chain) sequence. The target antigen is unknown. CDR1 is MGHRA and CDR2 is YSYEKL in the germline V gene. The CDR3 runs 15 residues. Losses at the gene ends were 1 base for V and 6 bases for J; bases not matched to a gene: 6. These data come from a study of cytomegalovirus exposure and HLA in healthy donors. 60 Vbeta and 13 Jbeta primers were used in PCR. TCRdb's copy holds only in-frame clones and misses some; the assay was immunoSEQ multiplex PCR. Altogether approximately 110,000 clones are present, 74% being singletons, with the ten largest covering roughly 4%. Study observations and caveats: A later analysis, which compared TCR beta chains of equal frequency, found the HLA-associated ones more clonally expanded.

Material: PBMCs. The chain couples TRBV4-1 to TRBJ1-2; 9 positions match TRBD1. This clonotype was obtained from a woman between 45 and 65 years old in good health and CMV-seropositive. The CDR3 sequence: CASSQGRQGGDGYTF. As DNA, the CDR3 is TGCGCCAGCAGCCAAGGGAGACAGGGGGGAGATGGCTACACCTTC.